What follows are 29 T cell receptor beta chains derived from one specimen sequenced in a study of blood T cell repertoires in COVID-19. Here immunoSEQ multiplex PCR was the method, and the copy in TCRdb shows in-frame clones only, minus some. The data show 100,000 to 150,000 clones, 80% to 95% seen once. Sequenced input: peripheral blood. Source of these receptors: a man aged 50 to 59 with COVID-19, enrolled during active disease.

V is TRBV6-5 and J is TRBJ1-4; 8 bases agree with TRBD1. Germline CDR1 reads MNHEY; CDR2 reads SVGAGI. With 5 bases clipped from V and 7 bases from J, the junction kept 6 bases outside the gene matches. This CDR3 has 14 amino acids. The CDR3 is CASSPGGVSEKLFF. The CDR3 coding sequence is TGTGCCAGCAGTCCAGGGGGCGTCTCTGAAAAACTGTTTTTT.

CDR3 amino acids: CASSLNPYPLAGEGNEQFF. In nucleotides, the CDR3 is TGCGCCAGCAGCTTGAACCCGTATCCACTAGCGGGTGAGGGGAATGAGCAGTTCTTC. The gene calls are TRBV5-1 and TRBJ2-1, with TRBD2 identical over 9 bases. The J segment lost 7 bases and the V segment lost 1 base, leaving 18 bases of the junction unmatched. The germline V gene encodes CDR1 SGHRS and CDR2 YFSETQ. CDR3 length: 19 residues. The full variable domain, with the rest looked up from reference TRBV5-1 and TRBJ2-1, is KAGVTQTPRYLIKTRGQQVTLSCSPISGHRSVSWYQQTPGQGLQFLFEYFSETQRNKGNFPGRFSGRQFSNSRSEMNVSTLELGDSALYLCASSLNPYPLAGEGNEQFFGPGTRLTVL.

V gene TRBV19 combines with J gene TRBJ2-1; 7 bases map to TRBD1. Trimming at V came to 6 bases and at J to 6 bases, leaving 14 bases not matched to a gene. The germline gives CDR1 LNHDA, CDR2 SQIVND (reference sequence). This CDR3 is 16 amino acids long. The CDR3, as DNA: TGTGCCAGTAGAACGGAGAGACAGGGATTTGGCAATGAGCAGTTCTTC. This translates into CASRTERQGFGNEQFF.

CDR3 DNA sequence: TGTGCCAGCAGCCAAGCGACGGTCAGCGGGAGCTCCTACAATGAGCAGTTCTTC. This encodes CASSQATVSGSSYNEQFF. The chain combines TRBV4-2 with TRBJ2-1; 8 bases line up with TRBD2. The junction had 8 bases not matched to a gene; V was cut back by 1 base and J by 0 bases. The CDR3 has 18 amino acids. The germline gives CDR1 LGHNA, CDR2 YNFKEQ.

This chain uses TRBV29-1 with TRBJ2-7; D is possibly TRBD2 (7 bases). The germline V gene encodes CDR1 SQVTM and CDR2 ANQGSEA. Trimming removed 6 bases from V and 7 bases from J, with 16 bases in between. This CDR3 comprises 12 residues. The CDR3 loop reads CSVSGTSREQYF. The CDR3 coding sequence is TGCAGCGTCAGCGGGACATCGAGGGAGCAGTACTTC.

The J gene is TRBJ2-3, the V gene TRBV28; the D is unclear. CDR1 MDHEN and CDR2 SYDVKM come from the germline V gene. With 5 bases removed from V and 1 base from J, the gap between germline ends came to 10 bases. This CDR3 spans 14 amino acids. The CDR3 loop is CASSQDTGTDTQYF. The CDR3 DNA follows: TGTGCCAGCAGTCAGGATACGGGCACAGATACGCAGTATTTT.

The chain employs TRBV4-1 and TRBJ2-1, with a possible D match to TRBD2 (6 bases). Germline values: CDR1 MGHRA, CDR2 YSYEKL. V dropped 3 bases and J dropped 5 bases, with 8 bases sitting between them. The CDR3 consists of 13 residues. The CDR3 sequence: CASSQGLNNEQFF. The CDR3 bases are TGCGCCAGCAGCCAGGGACTGAACAATGAGCAGTTCTTC.

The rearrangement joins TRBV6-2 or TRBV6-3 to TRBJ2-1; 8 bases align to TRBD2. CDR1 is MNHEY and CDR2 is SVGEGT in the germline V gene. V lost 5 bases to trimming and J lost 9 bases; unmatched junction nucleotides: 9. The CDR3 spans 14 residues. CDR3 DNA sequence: TGTGCCAGCAGTCAAGGGACTAGTTTCGGTGAGCAGTTCTTC. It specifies CASSQGTSFGEQFF.

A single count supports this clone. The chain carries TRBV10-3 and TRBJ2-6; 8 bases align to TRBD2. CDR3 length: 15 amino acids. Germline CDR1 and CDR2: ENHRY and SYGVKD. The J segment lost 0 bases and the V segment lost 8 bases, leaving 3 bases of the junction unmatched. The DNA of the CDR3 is TGTGCCATCGCGGGGGGCTCCTCTGGGGCCAACGTCCTGACTTTC. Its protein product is CAIAGGSSGANVLTF.

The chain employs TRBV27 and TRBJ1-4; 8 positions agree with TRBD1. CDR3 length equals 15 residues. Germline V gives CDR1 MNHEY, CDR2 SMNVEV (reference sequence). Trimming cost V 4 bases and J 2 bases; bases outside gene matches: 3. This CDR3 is CASSSQGATNEKLFF. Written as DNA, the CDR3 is TGTGCCAGCAGTTCCCAGGGGGCGACTAATGAAAAACTGTTTTTT.

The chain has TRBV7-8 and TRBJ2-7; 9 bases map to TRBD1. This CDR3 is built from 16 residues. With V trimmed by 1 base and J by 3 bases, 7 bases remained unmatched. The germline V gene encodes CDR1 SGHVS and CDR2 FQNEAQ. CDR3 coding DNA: TGTGCCAGCAGCTTAGACCGGGACAGGGCCGGCTACGAGCAGTACTTC. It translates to CASSLDRDRAGYEQYF.

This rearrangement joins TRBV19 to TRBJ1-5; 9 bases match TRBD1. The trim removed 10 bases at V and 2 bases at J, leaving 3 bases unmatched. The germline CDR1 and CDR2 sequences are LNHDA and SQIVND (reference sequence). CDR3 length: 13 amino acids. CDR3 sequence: CATRDRGNQPQHF. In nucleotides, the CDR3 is TGTGCCACCCGGGACAGGGGCAATCAGCCCCAGCATTTT.

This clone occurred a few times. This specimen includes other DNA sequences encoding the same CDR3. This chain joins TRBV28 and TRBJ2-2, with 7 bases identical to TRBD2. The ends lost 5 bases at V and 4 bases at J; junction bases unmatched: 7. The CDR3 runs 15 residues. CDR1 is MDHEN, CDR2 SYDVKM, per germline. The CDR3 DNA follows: TGTGCCAGCAGTCTAAGCCGGGGGGTCACCGGGGAGCTGTTTTTT. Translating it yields CASSLSRGVTGELFF.

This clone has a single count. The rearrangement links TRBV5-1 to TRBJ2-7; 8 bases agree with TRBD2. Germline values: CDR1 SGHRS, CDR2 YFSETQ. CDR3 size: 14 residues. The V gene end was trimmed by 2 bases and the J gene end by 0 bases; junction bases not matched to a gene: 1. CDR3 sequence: CASSLLAASYEQYF. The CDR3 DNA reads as TGCGCCAGCAGCTTACTAGCGGCCTCCTACGAGCAGTACTTC.

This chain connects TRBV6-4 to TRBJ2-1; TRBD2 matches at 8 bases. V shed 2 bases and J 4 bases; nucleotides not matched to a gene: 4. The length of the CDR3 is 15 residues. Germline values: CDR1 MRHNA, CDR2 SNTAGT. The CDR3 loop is CASSDRGGRYNEQFF. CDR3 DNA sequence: TGTGCCAGCAGTGACAGGGGCGGGAGGTACAATGAGCAGTTCTTC.

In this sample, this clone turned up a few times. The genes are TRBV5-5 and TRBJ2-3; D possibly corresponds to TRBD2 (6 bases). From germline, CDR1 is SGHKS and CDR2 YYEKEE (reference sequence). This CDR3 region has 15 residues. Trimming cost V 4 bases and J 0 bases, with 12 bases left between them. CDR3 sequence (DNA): TGTGCCAGCAGCCGGGGAGGCCCTAGCACAGATACGCAGTATTTT. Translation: CASSRGGPSTDTQYF. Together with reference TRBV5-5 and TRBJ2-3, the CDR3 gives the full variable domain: DAGVTQSPTHLIKTRGQQVTLRCSPISGHKSVSWYQQVLGQGPQFIFQYYEKEERGRGNFPDRFSARQFPNYSSELNVNALLLGDSALYLCASSRGGPSTDTQYFGPGTRLTVL.

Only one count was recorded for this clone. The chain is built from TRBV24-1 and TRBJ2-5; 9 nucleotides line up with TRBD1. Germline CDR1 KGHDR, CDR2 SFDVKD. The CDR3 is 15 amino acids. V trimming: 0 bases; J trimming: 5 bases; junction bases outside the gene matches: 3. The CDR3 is CATSDLTGGGETQYF. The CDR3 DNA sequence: TGTGCCACCAGTGATTTGACAGGGGGCGGCGAGACCCAGTACTTC.

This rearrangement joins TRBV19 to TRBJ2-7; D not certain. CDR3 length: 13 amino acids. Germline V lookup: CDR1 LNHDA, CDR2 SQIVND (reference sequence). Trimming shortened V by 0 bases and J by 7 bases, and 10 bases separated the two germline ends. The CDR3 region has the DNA TGTGCCAGTAGTATAGACCCAGGTCGGGAGCAGTACGTC. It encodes CASSIDPGREQYV.

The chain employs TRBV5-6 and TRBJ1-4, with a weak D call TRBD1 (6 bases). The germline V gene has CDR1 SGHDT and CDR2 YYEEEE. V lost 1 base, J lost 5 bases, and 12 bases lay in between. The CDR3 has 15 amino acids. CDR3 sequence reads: CASSLRRQGNEKLFF. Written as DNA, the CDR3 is TGTGCCAGCAGCTTGCGACGCCAGGGGAATGAAAAACTGTTTTTT. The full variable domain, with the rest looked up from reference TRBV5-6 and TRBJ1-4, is DAGVTQSPTHLIKTRGQQVTLRCSPKSGHDTVSWYQQALGQGPQFIFQYYEEEERQRGNFPDRFSGHQFPNYSSELNVNALLLGDSALYLCASSLRRQGNEKLFFGSGTQLSVL.

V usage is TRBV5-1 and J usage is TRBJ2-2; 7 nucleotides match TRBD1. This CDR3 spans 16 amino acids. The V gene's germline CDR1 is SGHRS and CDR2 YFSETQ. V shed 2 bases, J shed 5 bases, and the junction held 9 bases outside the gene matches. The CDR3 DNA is TGCGCCAGCAGCTTACTCCGGGACAGTGTGACCGGGGAGCTGTTTTTT. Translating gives CASSLLRDSVTGELFF.

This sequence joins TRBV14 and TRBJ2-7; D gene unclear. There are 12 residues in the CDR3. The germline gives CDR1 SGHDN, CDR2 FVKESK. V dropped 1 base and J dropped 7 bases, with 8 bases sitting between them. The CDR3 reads CASSQVGVEQYV. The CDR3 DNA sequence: TGTGCCAGCAGCCAAGTAGGAGTAGAGCAGTACGTC.

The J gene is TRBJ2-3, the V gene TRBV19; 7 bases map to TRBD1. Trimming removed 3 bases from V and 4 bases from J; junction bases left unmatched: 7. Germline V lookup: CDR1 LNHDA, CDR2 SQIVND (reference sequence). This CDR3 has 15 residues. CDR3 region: CASSILAGGPDTQYF. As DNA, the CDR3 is TGTGCCAGTAGTATTTTGGCAGGGGGTCCAGATACGCAGTATTTT.

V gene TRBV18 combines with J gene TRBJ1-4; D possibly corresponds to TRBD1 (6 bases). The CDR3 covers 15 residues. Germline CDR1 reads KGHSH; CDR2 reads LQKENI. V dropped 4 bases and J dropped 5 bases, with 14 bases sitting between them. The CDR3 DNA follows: TGTGCCAGCTCACGGCAGGGGATGGAGAATGAAAAACTGTTTTTT. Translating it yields CASSRQGMENEKLFF.

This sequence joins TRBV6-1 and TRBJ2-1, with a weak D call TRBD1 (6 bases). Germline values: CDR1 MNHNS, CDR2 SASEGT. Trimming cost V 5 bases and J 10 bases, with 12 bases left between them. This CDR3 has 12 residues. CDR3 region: CASSLQGREQFF. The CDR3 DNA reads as TGTGCCAGCAGTCTACAGGGACGGGAGCAGTTCTTC.

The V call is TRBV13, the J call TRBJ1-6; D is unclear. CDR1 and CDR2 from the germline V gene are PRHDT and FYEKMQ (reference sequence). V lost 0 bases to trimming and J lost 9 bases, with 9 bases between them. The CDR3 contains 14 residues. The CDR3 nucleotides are TGTGCCAGCAGCTTAGGTCGGTCCCGTTCACCCCTCCACTTT. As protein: CASSLGRSRSPLHF.

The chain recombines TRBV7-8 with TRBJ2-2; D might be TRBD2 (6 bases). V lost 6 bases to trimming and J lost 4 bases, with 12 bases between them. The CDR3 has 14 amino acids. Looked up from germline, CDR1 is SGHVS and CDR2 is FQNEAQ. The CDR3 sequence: CASRNSGSTGELFF. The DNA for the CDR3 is TGTGCCAGCAGAAACTCCGGGAGCACCGGGGAGCTGTTTTTT.

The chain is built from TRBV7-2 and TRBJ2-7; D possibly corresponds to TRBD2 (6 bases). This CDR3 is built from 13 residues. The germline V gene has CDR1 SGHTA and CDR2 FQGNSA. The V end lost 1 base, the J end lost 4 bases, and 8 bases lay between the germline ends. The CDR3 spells CASSLGAGYEQYF. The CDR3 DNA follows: TGTGCCAGCAGCTTAGGCGCGGGATACGAGCAGTACTTC.

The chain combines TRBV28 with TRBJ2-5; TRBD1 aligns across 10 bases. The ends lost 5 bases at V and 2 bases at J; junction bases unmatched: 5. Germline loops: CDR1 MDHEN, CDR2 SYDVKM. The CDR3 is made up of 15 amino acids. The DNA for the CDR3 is TGTGCCAGCAGTAAAGGACAGGGGGAACAAGAGACCCAGTACTTC. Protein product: CASSKGQGEQETQYF.

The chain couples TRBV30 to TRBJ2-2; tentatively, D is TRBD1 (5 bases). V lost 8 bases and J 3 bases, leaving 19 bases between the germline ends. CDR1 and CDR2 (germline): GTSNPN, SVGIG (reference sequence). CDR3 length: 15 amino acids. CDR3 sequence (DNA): TGTGCCAGGATGGGATTGGGGCATCACACCGGGGAGCTGTTTTTT. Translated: CARMGLGHHTGELFF.